The entry below describes one T cell receptor (beta chain). These data belong to a study of T cells in localized non-small cell lung cancer. From germline, CDR1 is MDHEN and CDR2 SYDVKM. The ends lost 2 bases at V and 7 bases at J; junction bases unmatched: 10. CDR3 length: 18 amino acids. Sequencing used immunoSEQ multiplex PCR; TCRdb keeps in-frame clones, though not all of them. The sample has 25,000 to 35,000 clones, approximately 91% seen once; the top ten hold approximately 5%. The sequence was obtained from a man aged 35-69 years with stage II lung adenocarcinoma. The material sequenced was PBMCs, taken before any cancer treatment. This sequence joins TRBV28 and TRBJ2-1; 14 bases fit TRBD2. Here the CDR3 DNA reads TGTGCCAGCAGTTTACTCGGGACTAGCGGGAGTACGTTTAATGAGCAGTTCTTC. It translates to CASSLLGTSGSTFNEQFF. The complete variable domain, with remaining parts taken from reference TRBV28 and TRBJ2-1, reads DVKVTQSSRYLVKRTGEKVFLECVQDMDHENMFWYRQDPGLGLRLIYFSYDVKMKEKGDIPEGYSVSREKKERFSLILESASTNQTSMYLCASSLLGTSGSTFNEQFFGPGTRLTVL.